This paragraph covers one T cell receptor (beta chain) sequence. Its antigen is still unknown. The sample comes from a study of CD8 T cells in Susac syndrome. Findings and limits, study-wide: The study conceded that relatively few individuals underwent its TCR sequencing and HLA analysis.

The sequenced target, TCR beta, came from blood CD8+ and CD4+ T cells. While serving as controls, healthy donors were matched for age and sex. V lost 3 bases and J lost 8, with 16 bases in between. The CDR3 is 14 amino acids. Germline V gene sequence: CDR1 LGHDT, CDR2 YNNKEL (reference sequence). Reverse transcription used roughly 0.5 to 1 ug RNA and random hexamers. Multiplex PCR with immunoSEQ amplified the TCR beta CDR3 across 54 Vbeta and 13 Jbeta. TCRdb passed the immunoSEQ multiplex PCR reads through MiXCR, listing each CDR3 protein once. This table has fewer than 200,000 distinct CDR3 sequences, roughly 95% appearing once.

The sequencing input was CD4+ T cells from PBMCs. The chain uses TRBV3-1 and TRBJ1-2; D is ambiguous. This receptor was obtained from a human donor in good health. Here the CDR3 DNA reads TGTGCCAGCAGCCAGGTCGCCCTGGAGTGGGGCTACACCTTC. It yields the protein CASSQVALEWGYTF.